The 28 T cell receptor beta chains presented below share a single source sample, sequenced in a study of CD8 T cells in Susac syndrome. With random hexamers, 0.5 to 1 ug RNA was reverse transcribed. Via MiXCR, TCRdb re-called the immunoSEQ multiplex PCR reads, giving one row per CDR3 protein. The sample consists of 90,000 to 110,000 distinct CDR3 sequences, about 95% of them appearing once. The specimen sequenced was CD4+ T cells from PBMCs. These receptors were collected from a human donor in good health.

The count of this clonotype is one. The chain couples TRBV20-1 to TRBJ2-7; 7 nucleotides match TRBD2. Trimming removed 1 base from V and 6 bases from J; junction bases left unmatched: 6. CDR3 length equals 13 residues. CDR1 is DFQATT, CDR2 SNEGSKA, per germline (reference sequence). For the CDR3, the DNA is TGCAGTGCTAGAGTGGCGGGAGCGGGCGAGCAGTACTTC. This codes for CSARVAGAGEQYF.

The V and J genes are TRBV18 and TRBJ2-5; no firm D call. This CDR3 is built from 13 residues. Trimming took off 3 bases at V and 2 bases at J, with 7 bases between the two ends. Looked up from germline, CDR1 is KGHSH and CDR2 is LQKENI. The CDR3 region has the DNA TGTGCCAGCTCACCTTTCAGACAAGAGACCCAGTACTTC. This gives the protein CASSPFRQETQYF.

This chain links TRBV3-1 with TRBJ2-7, with 10 nucleotides matching TRBD1. The CDR3 spans 16 residues. Trimming at V came to 2 bases and at J to 2 bases, leaving 6 bases not matched to a gene. The germline gives CDR1 LGHDT, CDR2 YNNKEL (reference sequence). The CDR3 region has the DNA TGTGCCAGCAGCCAAACCATAGGGACAGGGGCCTACGAGCAGTACTTC. Protein product: CASSQTIGTGAYEQYF.

The chain links TRBV18 to TRBJ2-1; 15 nucleotides line up with TRBD2. Germline CDR1 and CDR2: KGHSH and LQKENI. This CDR3 region has 18 residues. After removal of 2 bases from V and 3 bases from J, the junction contained 5 bases not matched to a gene. The CDR3 is CASSPGLAGGHYYNEQFF. CDR3 coding DNA: TGTGCCAGCTCACCAGGACTAGCGGGGGGGCACTACTACAATGAGCAGTTCTTC. The full variable domain, in which reference TRBV18 and TRBJ2-1 provide the parts outside the CDR3, is NAGVMQNPRHLVRRRGQEARLRCSPMKGHSHVYWYRQLPEEGLKFMVYLQKENIIDESGMPKERFSAEFPKEGPSILRIQQVVRGDSAAYFCASSPGLAGGHYYNEQFFGPGTRLTVL.

This clonotype was found once. The rearrangement uses TRBV7-2 and TRBJ2-2; 7 bases line up with TRBD1. The CDR3 extends over 15 amino acids. Per germline, CDR1 SGHTA and CDR2 FQGNSA. V shed 3 bases, J shed 8 bases, and the junction held 9 bases outside the gene matches. The CDR3 nucleotides read TGTGCCAGCAGCTTTCGCGCAGGGGGATTTGGGGAGCTGTTTTTT. This sequence encodes CASSFRAGGFGELFF.

The V gene is TRBV18, the J gene TRBJ2-2; TRBD2 is a possible D gene (6 bases). Between the trimmed V and J ends, which lost 0 bases and 3 bases, there was a span of 11 bases. CDR1 is KGHSH, CDR2 LQKENI, per germline. CDR3 length: 16 amino acids. CDR3 DNA: TGTGCCAGCTCACCACCGGGGACGGGGGACACCGGGGAGCTGTTTTTT. Translation gives CASSPPGTGDTGELFF.

This chain uses TRBV7-3 with TRBJ2-2, with no clear D. Trimming pared 4 bases from V and 4 bases from J, leaving 7 bases between. The CDR3 contains 13 residues. CDR1 is SGHTA, CDR2 FQGTGA, per germline. This chain's CDR3 is CASSSLLTGELFF. CDR3 DNA sequence: TGTGCCAGCAGCTCCCTCCTCACCGGGGAGCTGTTTTTT.

The chain uses TRBV3-1 and TRBJ2-3; perhaps D is TRBD1 or TRBD2 (5 bases each). Per the germline V gene, CDR1 is LGHDT and CDR2 is YNNKEL (reference sequence). V lost 4 bases and J lost 0, with 20 bases in between. The CDR3 covers 18 residues. The CDR3 sequence: CASSLLTRDGGSTDTQYF. CDR3 bases: TGTGCCAGCAGCCTCCTAACCCGGGACGGAGGTAGCACAGATACGCAGTATTTT.

The chain recombines TRBV5-4 with TRBJ2-2, with D unresolved. Germline CDR1 SGHNT, CDR2 YYREEE (reference sequence). V shed 0 bases and J shed 0 bases, with 9 bases lying between them. CDR3 length equals 16 residues. The CDR3 coding sequence is TGTGCCAGCAGCTTGGGTCTCGACCCGAACACCGGGGAGCTGTTTTTT. Its translation is CASSLGLDPNTGELFF.

The rearrangement uses TRBV5-1 and TRBJ2-1; D gene unclear. Trimming shortened V by 0 bases and J by 6 bases, and 4 bases separated the two germline ends. The germline V gene encodes CDR1 SGHRS and CDR2 YFSETQ. The CDR3 is 12 residues long. The CDR3 bases are TGCGCCAGCAGCTTGGGGGTCAATGAGCAGTTCTTC. Translation: CASSLGVNEQFF.

The chain joins TRBV3-1 to TRBJ2-6; TRBD1 matches at 7 bases. Germline V lookup: CDR1 LGHDT, CDR2 YNNKEL (reference sequence). This CDR3 spans 15 amino acids. The V gene end was trimmed by 4 bases and the J gene end by 2 bases; junction bases not matched to a gene: 2. Here the CDR3 reads CASSRQGAGANVLTF. CDR3 coding DNA: TGTGCCAGCAGCCGTCAGGGGGCTGGGGCCAACGTCCTGACTTTC.

DNA for the CDR3: TGCAGTGCTATGCGGGGGAAGGGCTACGAGCAGTACTTC. Residues: CSAMRGKGYEQYF. The chain has TRBV20-1 and TRBJ2-7, with TRBD2 matching over 7 bases. The V gene's germline CDR1 is DFQATT and CDR2 SNEGSKA (reference sequence). The ends lost 4 bases at V and 3 bases at J; junction bases unmatched: 6. This CDR3 has 13 residues.

The rearrangement links TRBV7-2 to TRBJ2-5, with D possibly TRBD2 on 5 matching bases. Germline values: CDR1 SGHTA, CDR2 FQGNSA. The CDR3 is made up of 15 amino acids. Trimming removed 6 bases at V and 4 bases at J, with 18 bases between. This chain's CDR3 is CASSSAPRGGETQYF. Written as DNA, the CDR3 is TGTGCCAGCAGTTCGGCCCCTCGGGGTGGAGAGACCCAGTACTTC.

The V and J genes are TRBV3-1 and TRBJ1-5; 8 bases map to TRBD1. V shed 4 bases and J 6 bases; nucleotides not matched to a gene: 8. Looked up from germline, CDR1 is LGHDT and CDR2 is YNNKEL (reference sequence). There are 15 residues in the CDR3. This chain's CDR3 is CASSPGQGSGQPQHF. Here the CDR3 DNA reads TGTGCCAGCAGCCCAGGACAGGGATCGGGTCAGCCCCAGCATTTT.

The J gene is TRBJ2-5, the V gene TRBV12-3 or TRBV12-4; 7 bases match TRBD1. V dropped 4 bases and J dropped 3; count of bases not matched to a gene: 2. The CDR3 sequence is 13 residues long. The CDR3 DNA reads as TGTGCCAGCAGTTCCGGACAGGAAGAGACCCAGTACTTC. Encoded protein: CASSSGQEETQYF.

In its sample, this clonotype was seen a few times. The V gene is TRBV29-1, the J gene TRBJ2-3; the D gene could be TRBD1 or TRBD2 (6 bases each). The V end was cut by 8 bases, the J end by 0 bases, with 15 bases between. The CDR3 runs 14 residues. The germline V gene encodes CDR1 SQVTM and CDR2 ANQGSEA. CDR3 DNA: TGCAGCCTACGAGGGGGGCTCAGCACAGATACGCAGTATTTT. Translation gives CSLRGGLSTDTQYF.

CDR3 sequence (DNA): TGCGCCAGCAGTGTCCCACTCACAACTAATGAAAAACTGTTTTTT. Translation: CASSVPLTTNEKLFF. The chain links TRBV4-1 to TRBJ1-4; D uncertain. The V end was cut by 6 bases, the J end by 0 bases, with 11 bases between. Germline assignment: CDR1 MGHRA and CDR2 YSYEKL. The CDR3 spans 15 residues.

This chain links TRBV6-1 with TRBJ2-1; 9 bases line up with TRBD2. The V segment lost 4 bases and the J segment 6 bases; nucleotides outside the gene matches: 16. The length of the CDR3 is 18 residues. Germline CDR1 reads MNHNS; CDR2 reads SASEGT. CDR3 nucleotides: TGTGCCAGCAGTGCCGACAGGGTGGTTGCGGGAGGGCGCAATGAGCAGTTCTTC. Translation: CASSADRVVAGGRNEQFF.

The chain recombines TRBV29-1 with TRBJ2-7, with 7 bases lining up with TRBD2. The V and J ends lost 4 bases and 2 bases, in that order; junction bases with no gene match: 2. The CDR3 is made up of 12 amino acids. CDR1 and CDR2 (germline): SQVTM, ANQGSEA. The CDR3 reads CSVAGGTYEQYF. The CDR3 bases are TGCAGCGTTGCGGGAGGAACCTACGAGCAGTACTTC.

The V call is TRBV14, the J call TRBJ2-5; the D gene is possibly TRBD1 (6 bases). The CDR3 contains 16 residues. Trimming left V 0 bases short and J 1 base short, with 12 bases between. Germline V gene data show CDR1 as SGHDN and CDR2 as FVKESK. CDR3 in amino acids: CASSQDAPGAQETQYF. The CDR3 bases are TGTGCCAGCAGCCAAGACGCTCCAGGGGCCCAAGAGACCCAGTACTTC.

This chain joins TRBV7-9 and TRBJ2-5; the match to TRBD2 covers 7 bases. V gave up 5 bases and J gave up 2 bases; unmatched junction bases: 5. CDR3 length equals 14 residues. The germline V gene encodes CDR1 SEHNR and CDR2 FQNEAQ (reference sequence). The CDR3 coding sequence is TGTGCCAGCAGCCGGCACGGGAGGCAAGAGACCCAGTACTTC. It codes for CASSRHGRQETQYF.

For this clonotype: The junction departs from the called germline gene at one end, perhaps through a read error. J is TRBJ2-2 and V is TRBV12-3 or TRBV12-4; either TRBD1 or TRBD2 may fit D (7 bases each). The CDR3 is made up of 16 amino acids. CDR3 nucleotides: TGTGCCAGCAGTTCTCTCAGGGGGGGGAACACCGGGGAGCTGCTTTTT. It encodes CASSSLRGGNTGELLF.

V gene TRBV6-2 or TRBV6-3 combines with J gene TRBJ2-7; D is uncertain. Trimming shortened V by 3 bases and J by 2 bases, and 11 bases separated the two germline ends. There are 14 residues in the CDR3. Germline V gene sequence: CDR1 MNHEY, CDR2 SVGEGT. The CDR3 loop is CASSYSPGAYEQYF. The CDR3 DNA is TGTGCCAGCAGTTATTCCCCAGGAGCCTACGAGCAGTACTTC.

This chain joins TRBV12-3 or TRBV12-4 and TRBJ2-7, with D possibly matching TRBD1 (6 bases). With 2 bases removed from V and 4 bases from J, the gap between germline ends came to 12 bases. The CDR3 is made up of 14 amino acids. CDR3 sequence (DNA): TGTGCCAGCAGTTTAACCGGGACATCTTACGAGCAGTACTTC. It is translated as CASSLTGTSYEQYF.

The genes are TRBV6-5 and TRBJ2-1; 10 bases match TRBD2. The length of the CDR3 is 20 residues. Germline values: CDR1 MNHEY, CDR2 SVGAGI. Unmatched junction bases numbered 17, after V lost 0 bases and J lost 6 bases. The DNA for the CDR3 is TGTGCCAGCAGTTACTCACGAGCCACAGGGGGGCTAGCGGGAGTCAATGAGCAGTTCTTC. Its translation: CASSYSRATGGLAGVNEQFF.

The chain recombines TRBV5-1 with TRBJ2-7; TRBD1 agrees at 10 bases. J gave up 5 bases and V 6 bases, and 14 bases lay outside the gene matches. The CDR3 runs 16 residues. Germline CDR1 is SGHRS and CDR2 is YFSETQ. For the CDR3, the DNA is TGCGCCAGCACCAAGCGGGGCCCGACAGGGGGCGACGAGCAGTACTTC. Amino acid sequence: CASTKRGPTGGDEQYF.

The genes are TRBV5-4 and TRBJ2-3; a weak D match, TRBD1 (6 bases). The V and J ends lost 0 bases and 6 bases respectively, with 17 bases between them. Germline V lookup: CDR1 SGHNT, CDR2 YYREEE (reference sequence). The CDR3 extends over 16 amino acids. For the CDR3, the DNA is TGTGCCAGCAGCTTGGGTCAGGGGAAACAGCCCGATACGCAGTATTTT. Amino acids: CASSLGQGKQPDTQYF.

This rearrangement joins TRBV18 to TRBJ1-6; no firm D call. The length of the CDR3 is 15 residues. The V gene lost 3 bases and the J gene lost 7 bases, with 13 bases spanning the gap. Germline V gene sequence: CDR1 KGHSH, CDR2 LQKENI. The CDR3 DNA follows: TGTGCCAGCTCACCCTACGCGGACGGGAATTCACCCCTCCACTTT. Amino acid sequence: CASSPYADGNSPLHF.